This T cell receptor beta chain came from a study of cytotoxic CD8 clonotypes in ibrutinib-treated CLL. About this clone itself: The antigen remains undetermined.

Overall study findings and caveats: Among the clonotypes, public ones were uncommon and contracted or held stable on treatment. Exceeding age-matched healthy donors, baseline clonality also tracked the counts of circulating CD8+ T cells. At progression, clonality fell back toward baseline after rising at ibrutinib response.

Clones were read by immunoSEQ multiplex PCR, and TCRdb kept only the in-frame ones, dropping some. Among tens of thousands of clones listed, roughly 83% were seen once. Trimming left V 2 bases short and J 4 bases short, with 13 bases between. Germline assignment: CDR1 GTSNPN and CDR2 SVGIG (reference sequence). The CDR3 runs to 14 residues. Cryopreserved PBMCs supplied about 2 micrograms of genomic DNA for TCR beta libraries. The chain combines TRBV30 with TRBJ2-3; D is ambiguous. The sequence was obtained from a human donor with chronic lymphocytic leukemia. The sequenced sample was PBMCs, obtained after 12 months of ibrutinib treatment. The CDR3 spells CAWSFGDEADTQYF. The CDR3 DNA sequence: TGTGCCTGGAGTTTCGGCGACGAGGCAGATACGCAGTATTTT.